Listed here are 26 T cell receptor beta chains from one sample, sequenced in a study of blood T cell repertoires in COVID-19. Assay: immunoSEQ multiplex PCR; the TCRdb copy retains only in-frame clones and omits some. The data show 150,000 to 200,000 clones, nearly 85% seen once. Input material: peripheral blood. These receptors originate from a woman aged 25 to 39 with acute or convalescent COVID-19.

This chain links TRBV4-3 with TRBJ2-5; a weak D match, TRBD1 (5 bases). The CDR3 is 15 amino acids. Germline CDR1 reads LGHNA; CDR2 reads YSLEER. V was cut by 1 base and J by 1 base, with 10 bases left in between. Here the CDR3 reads CASSQVRDSQETQYF. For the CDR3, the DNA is TGCGCCAGCAGCCAAGTCAGGGATTCCCAAGAGACCCAGTACTTC.

The CDR3 coding sequence is TGTGCCAGCAGTTTGCACCGGGACAGGGCCACAGATACGCAGTATTTT. Translation: CASSLHRDRATDTQYF. This chain links TRBV28 with TRBJ2-3; 9 bases map to TRBD1. The CDR3 length is 16 residues. J lost 2 bases, V lost 3 bases, and 6 bases had no gene match. Germline CDR1 and CDR2: MDHEN and SYDVKM.

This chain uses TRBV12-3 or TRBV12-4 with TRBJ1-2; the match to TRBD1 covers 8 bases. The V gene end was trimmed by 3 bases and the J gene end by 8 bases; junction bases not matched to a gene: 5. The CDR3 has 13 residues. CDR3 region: CASSFDSGGGYTF. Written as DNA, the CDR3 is TGTGCCAGCAGTTTTGATTCAGGGGGCGGCTACACCTTC.

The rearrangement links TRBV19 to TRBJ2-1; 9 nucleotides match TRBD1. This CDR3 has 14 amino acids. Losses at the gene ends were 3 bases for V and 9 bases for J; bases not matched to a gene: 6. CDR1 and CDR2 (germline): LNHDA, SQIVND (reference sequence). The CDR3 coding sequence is TGTGCCAGTAGTATCGCACAGGGGGCGGGTGAGCAGTTCTTC. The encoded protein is CASSIAQGAGEQFF.

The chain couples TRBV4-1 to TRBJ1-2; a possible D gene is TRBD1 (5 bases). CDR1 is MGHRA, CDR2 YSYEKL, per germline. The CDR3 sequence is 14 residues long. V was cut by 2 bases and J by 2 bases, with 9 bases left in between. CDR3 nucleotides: TGCGCCAGCAGCCAATTGCCAGGGAACTATGGCTACACCTTC. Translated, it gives CASSQLPGNYGYTF.

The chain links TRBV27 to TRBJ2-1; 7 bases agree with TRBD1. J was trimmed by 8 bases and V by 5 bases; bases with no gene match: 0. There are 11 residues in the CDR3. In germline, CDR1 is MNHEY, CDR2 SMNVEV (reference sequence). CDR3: CASSTGDEQFF. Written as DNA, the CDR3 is TGTGCCAGCAGTACAGGGGATGAGCAGTTCTTC.

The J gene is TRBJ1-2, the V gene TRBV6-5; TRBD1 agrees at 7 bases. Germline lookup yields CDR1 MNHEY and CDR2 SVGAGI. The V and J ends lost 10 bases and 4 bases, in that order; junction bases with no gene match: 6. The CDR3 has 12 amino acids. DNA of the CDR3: TGTGCCAAAGACAGGGTGGCCTATGGCTACACCTTC. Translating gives CAKDRVAYGYTF.

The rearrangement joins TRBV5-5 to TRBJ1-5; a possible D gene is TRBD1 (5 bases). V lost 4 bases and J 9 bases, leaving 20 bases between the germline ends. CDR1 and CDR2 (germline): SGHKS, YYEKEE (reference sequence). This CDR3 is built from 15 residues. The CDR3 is CASSGTGAPDRPQHF. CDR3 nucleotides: TGTGCCAGCAGCGGCACAGGAGCTCCCGATAGGCCCCAGCATTTT.

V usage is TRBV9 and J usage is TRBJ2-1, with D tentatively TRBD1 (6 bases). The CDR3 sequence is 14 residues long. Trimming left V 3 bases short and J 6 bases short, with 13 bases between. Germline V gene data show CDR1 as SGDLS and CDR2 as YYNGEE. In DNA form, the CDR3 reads TGTGCCAGCAGCGCTGGGGGCGGTAGCAATGAGCAGTTCTTC. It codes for CASSAGGGSNEQFF.

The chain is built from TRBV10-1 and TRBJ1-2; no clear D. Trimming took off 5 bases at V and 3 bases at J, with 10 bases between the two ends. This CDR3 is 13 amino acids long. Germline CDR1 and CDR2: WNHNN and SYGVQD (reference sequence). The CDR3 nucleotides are TGCGCCAGCAGTCGGGCGGGTGACTATGGCTACACCTTC. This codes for CASSRAGDYGYTF.

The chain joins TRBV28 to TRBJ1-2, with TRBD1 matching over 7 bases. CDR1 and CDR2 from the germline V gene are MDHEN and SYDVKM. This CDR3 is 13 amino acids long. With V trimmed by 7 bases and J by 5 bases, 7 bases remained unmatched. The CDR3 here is CASMSGTAYGYTF. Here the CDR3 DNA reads TGTGCCAGCATGTCCGGGACAGCTTATGGCTACACCTTC.

The DNA for the CDR3 is TGTGCCAGCAGCTCCGTAAGGGGCGATAGCAATCAGCCCCAGCATTTT. It specifies CASSSVRGDSNQPQHF. The rearrangement joins TRBV5-6 to TRBJ1-5; possible D gene TRBD1, 5 bases. V lost 3 bases, J lost 0 bases, and 13 bases lay in between. The length of the CDR3 is 16 residues. Germline V gene data show CDR1 as SGHDT and CDR2 as YYEEEE.

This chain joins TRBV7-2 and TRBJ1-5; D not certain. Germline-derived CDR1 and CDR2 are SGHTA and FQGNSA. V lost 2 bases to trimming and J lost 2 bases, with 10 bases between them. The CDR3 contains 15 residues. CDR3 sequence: CASSLFRQGNQPQHF. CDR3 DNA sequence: TGTGCCAGCAGCTTATTTCGGCAGGGCAATCAGCCCCAGCATTTT. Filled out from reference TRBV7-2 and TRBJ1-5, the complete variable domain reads GAGVSQSPSNKVTEKGKDVELRCDPISGHTALYWYRQSLGQGLEFLIYFQGNSAPDKSGLPSDRFSAERTGGSVSTLTIQRTQQEDSAVYLCASSLFRQGNQPQHFGDGTRLSIL.

The CDR3: CASLRAGTGHNYGYTF. In nucleotides, the CDR3 is TGTGCCAGCCTTCGTGCCGGGACAGGGCATAACTATGGCTACACCTTC. The chain carries TRBV28 and TRBJ1-2; 9 bases map to TRBD1. The V gene end was trimmed by 8 bases and the J gene end by 1 base; junction bases not matched to a gene: 11. The CDR3 consists of 16 residues. CDR1 is MDHEN and CDR2 is SYDVKM in the germline V gene.

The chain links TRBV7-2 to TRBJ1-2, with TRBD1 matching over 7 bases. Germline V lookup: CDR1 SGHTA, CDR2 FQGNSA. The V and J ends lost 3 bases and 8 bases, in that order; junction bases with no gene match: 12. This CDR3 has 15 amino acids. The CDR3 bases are TGTGCCAGCAGCTTGCTCGGAGGGGGCATTGGCGGCTACACCTTC. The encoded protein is CASSLLGGGIGGYTF.

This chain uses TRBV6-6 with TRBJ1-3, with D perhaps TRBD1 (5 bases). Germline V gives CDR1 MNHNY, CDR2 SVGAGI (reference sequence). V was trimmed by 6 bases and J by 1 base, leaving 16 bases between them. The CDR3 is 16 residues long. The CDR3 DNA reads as TGTGCCAGCAGCCCCCGACAGTCACGATCTGGAAACACCATATATTTT. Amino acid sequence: CASSPRQSRSGNTIYF.

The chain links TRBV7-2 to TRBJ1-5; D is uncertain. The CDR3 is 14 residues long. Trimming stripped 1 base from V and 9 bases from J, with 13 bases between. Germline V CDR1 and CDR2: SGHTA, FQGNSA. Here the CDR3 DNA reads TGTGCCAGCAGCTTAGTAGGCCTAGGAAGGCCCCAGCATTTT. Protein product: CASSLVGLGRPQHF.

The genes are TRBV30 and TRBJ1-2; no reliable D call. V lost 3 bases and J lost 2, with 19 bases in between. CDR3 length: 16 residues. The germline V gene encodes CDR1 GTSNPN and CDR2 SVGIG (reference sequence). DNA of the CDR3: TGTGCCTGGAGCTATTTGGTCGTCAGCGGGAACTATGGCTACACCTTC. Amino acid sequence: CAWSYLVVSGNYGYTF.

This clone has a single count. This chain's CDR3 is CASRGQGHQPQHF. CDR3 nucleotides: TGTGCCAGTAGGGGACAGGGGCATCAGCCCCAGCATTTT. This chain joins TRBV19 and TRBJ1-5, with 10 bases that match TRBD1. Germline V gene lookup returns CDR1 LNHDA and CDR2 SQIVND (reference sequence). V was pared by 6 bases and J by 5 bases, with 1 base of the junction left unmatched. The CDR3 is made up of 13 amino acids.

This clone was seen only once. CDR3 amino acids: CASSSSQQFF. In DNA, the CDR3 is TGTGCCAGCAGCTCTAGCCAGCAGTTCTTC. The chain couples TRBV21-1 to TRBJ2-1; the table's D call of TRBD2 was not tested on the DNA. TRBV21-1 is a recognized pseudogene. The CDR3 consists of 10 residues.

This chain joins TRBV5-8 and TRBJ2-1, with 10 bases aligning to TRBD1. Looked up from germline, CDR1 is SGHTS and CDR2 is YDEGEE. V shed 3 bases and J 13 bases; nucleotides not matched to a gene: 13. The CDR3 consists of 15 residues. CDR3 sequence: CASSSALRQGAAQFF. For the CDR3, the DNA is TGTGCCAGCAGCTCTGCCCTCCGACAGGGGGCTGCCCAGTTCTTC.

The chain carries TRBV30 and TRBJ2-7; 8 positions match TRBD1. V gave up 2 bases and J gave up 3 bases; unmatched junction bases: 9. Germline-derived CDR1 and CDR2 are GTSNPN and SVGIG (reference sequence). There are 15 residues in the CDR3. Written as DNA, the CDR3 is TGTGCCTGGAGTCCCATTGGACAGGGCTACTACGAGCAGTACTTC. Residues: CAWSPIGQGYYEQYF.

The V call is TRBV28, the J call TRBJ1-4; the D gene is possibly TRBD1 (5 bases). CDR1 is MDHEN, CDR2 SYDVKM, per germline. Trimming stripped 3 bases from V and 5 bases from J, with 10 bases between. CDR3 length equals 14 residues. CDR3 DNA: TGTGCCAGCAGTTTTGGGCGGGGGAATGAAAAACTGTTTTTT. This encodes CASSFGRGNEKLFF. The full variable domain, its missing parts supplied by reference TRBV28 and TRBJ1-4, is DVKVTQSSRYLVKRTGEKVFLECVQDMDHENMFWYRQDPGLGLRLIYFSYDVKMKEKGDIPEGYSVSREKKERFSLILESASTNQTSMYLCASSFGRGNEKLFFGSGTQLSVL.

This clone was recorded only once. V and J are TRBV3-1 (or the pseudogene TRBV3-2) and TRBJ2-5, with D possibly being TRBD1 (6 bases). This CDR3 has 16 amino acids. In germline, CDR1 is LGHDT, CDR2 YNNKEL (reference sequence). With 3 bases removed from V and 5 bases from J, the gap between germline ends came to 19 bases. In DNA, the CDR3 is TGTGCCAGCAGCCAGGGTACGAGGTTCACAGGGGAGACCCAGTACTTC. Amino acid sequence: CASSQGTRFTGETQYF.

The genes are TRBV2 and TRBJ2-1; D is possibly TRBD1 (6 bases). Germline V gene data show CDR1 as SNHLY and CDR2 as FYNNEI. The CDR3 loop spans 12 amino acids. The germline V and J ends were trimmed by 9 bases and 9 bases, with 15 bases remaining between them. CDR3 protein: CASRQGRGEQFF. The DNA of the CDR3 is TGTGCCAGTCGGCAGGGCAGGGGTGAGCAGTTCTTC.

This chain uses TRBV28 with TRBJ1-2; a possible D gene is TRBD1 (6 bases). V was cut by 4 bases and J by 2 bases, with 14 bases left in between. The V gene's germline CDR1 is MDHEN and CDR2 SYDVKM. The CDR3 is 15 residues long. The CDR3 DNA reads TGTGCCAGCAGTTCCTACCCGGACAGAAACTATGGCTACACCTTC. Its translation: CASSSYPDRNYGYTF.